The table lists the clone carrying this T cell receptor (beta chain) with a few counts. Its antigen remains unidentified. The Oncomine TCR Beta short-read assay sequenced DNA from cultured CD4+ T cells. Using its own MiXCR run on the PCR reads, TCRdb lists one record per CDR3 protein. The table records over 10,000 distinct CDR3 sequences, about 41% of them present only once. The sample originates from a study of vaccination and CD4 T cells after COVID-19. Overall study: Overlapping spike pools from SARS-CoV-2 and HCoV-NL63, HCoV-OC43 and HCoV-229E served as culture stimuli. Study findings and constraints: With convalescent patients, a median about 84% of reactive clones emerged solely after vaccination.

Trimming pared 0 bases from V and 4 bases from J, leaving 21 bases between. The CDR3 covers 18 residues. Germline V gene sequence: CDR1 SGHNT, CDR2 YENEEA. Treatment denoted: approximately 10-day PBMC culture with coronavirus spike peptide pools or control peptides (ViraFEST assay). The rearrangement links TRBV11-3 to TRBJ1-2; D is unclear. The material was cultured CD4+ T cells from blood, obtained after SARS-CoV-2 vaccination. This receptor was obtained from a human donor with COVID-19. The CDR3 reads CASSLDRWEGSPSYGYTF. DNA of the CDR3: TGTGCCAGCAGCTTAGATCGTTGGGAGGGATCTCCTTCCTATGGCTACACCTTC.